This T cell receptor beta chain was recovered during a study of breast tumors, draining lymph nodes, adjacent tissues. TCRdb fed the multiplex PCR reads into MiXCR, producing one record per CDR3 protein. The sample includes about 89,000 distinct CDR3 sequences, approximately 31% of them seen just once. Axillary draining lymph nodes of breast cancer patients supplied the node samples. Germline values: CDR1 SGHTA, CDR2 FQGNSA. The CDR3 is made up of 12 amino acids. V shed 5 bases and J 2 bases; nucleotides not matched to a gene: 0. This clonotype was sampled from a female donor with breast cancer. Some clones in this sample may be carry-over from other donors' samples. The sample comprised axillary lymph node tissue. The chain uses TRBV7-2 and TRBJ2-7, with TRBD2 matching over 7 bases. Here the CDR3 reads CASSGRAYEQYF. The CDR3 DNA follows: TGTGCCAGCAGCGGGAGGGCCTACGAGCAGTACTTC.